The next 18 T cell receptor beta chains were all read from a single sample in a study of cytomegalovirus exposure and HLA in healthy donors. Researchers ran the PCR with 60 Vbeta and 13 Jbeta primers. Profiling relied on immunoSEQ multiplex PCR, and the TCRdb table lists in-frame clones only, not all of them. The repertoire has about 150,000 clones, just over 65% of them found once; the top ten carry 5.5% to 7%. The sequencing sample was made of PBMCs. These TCRs come from an older woman in good health and CMV-seronegative.

The chain couples TRBV10-3 to TRBJ1-1; TRBD1 is a possible D gene (5 bases). The CDR3 runs 13 residues. Germline V gives CDR1 ENHRY, CDR2 SYGVKD. Trimming took 6 bases from V and 5 from J, leaving 13 bases between them. DNA of the CDR3: TGTGCCATCAGCATCAGTGGGGGGACTGAAGCTTTCTTT. Its translation is CAISISGGTEAFF.

This chain's CDR3 is CASSIDRGPGELFF. CDR3 coding DNA: TGTGCCAGCAGCATTGACAGGGGGCCCGGGGAGCTGTTTTTT. V gene TRBV7-2 combines with J gene TRBJ2-2; 10 bases map to TRBD1. Germline lookup yields CDR1 SGHTA and CDR2 FQGNSA. CDR3 length: 14 residues. Trimming at V came to 5 bases and at J to 6 bases, leaving 3 bases not matched to a gene.

This clone was seen a handful of times. The chain has TRBV2 and TRBJ2-7; 10 bases map to TRBD1. Germline CDR1 SNHLY, CDR2 FYNNEI. V lost 8 bases, J lost 5 bases, and 9 bases stayed unmatched. This CDR3 is built from 14 residues. The CDR3 reads CASFGPGTGDEQYF. The CDR3 DNA sequence: TGTGCCAGCTTTGGTCCCGGGACAGGGGACGAGCAGTACTTC. Full variable domain (missing parts from reference TRBV2 and TRBJ2-7): EPEVTQTPSHQVTQMGQEVILRCVPISNHLYFYWYRQILGQKVEFLVSFYNNEISEKSEIFDDQFSVERPDGSNFTLKIRSTKLEDSAMYFCASFGPGTGDEQYFGPGTRLTVT.

In its sample, this clone was seen a few times. The chain couples TRBV7-2 to TRBJ2-5; TRBD1 aligns across 9 bases. The CDR3 contains 15 residues. Germline CDR1 and CDR2: SGHTA and FQGNSA. The V gene end was trimmed by 3 bases and the J gene end by 1 base; junction bases not matched to a gene: 3. CDR3 DNA sequence: TGTGCCAGCAGCTTGGACAGGGGAGTCCAAGAGACCCAGTACTTC. Translation: CASSLDRGVQETQYF.

The rearrangement links TRBV6-5 to TRBJ2-7, with 8 positions matching TRBD1. This CDR3 comprises 16 residues. V lost 2 bases to trimming and J lost 3 bases; unmatched junction nucleotides: 9. The germline V gene has CDR1 MNHEY and CDR2 SVGAGI. CDR3 loop: CASSYARDRRFYEQYF. CDR3 coding DNA: TGTGCCAGCAGTTACGCCCGGGACAGGAGGTTCTACGAGCAGTACTTC.

CDR3 sequence: CASSYSNRGRGGYTF. CDR3 nucleotides: TGTGCCAGCAGCTATAGCAACAGGGGGCGGGGTGGCTACACCTTC. The rearrangement joins TRBV6-1 to TRBJ1-2; 9 nucleotides agree with TRBD1. CDR1 is MNHNS, CDR2 SASEGT, per germline. V dropped 6 bases and J dropped 7; count of bases not matched to a gene: 12. The CDR3 covers 15 residues.

The chain has TRBV6-4 and TRBJ1-2, with a weak D call TRBD1 (6 bases). Trimming removed 5 bases from V and 5 bases from J, with 15 bases in between. There are 14 residues in the CDR3. The germline V gene encodes CDR1 MRHNA and CDR2 SNTAGT. Written as DNA, the CDR3 is TGTGCCAGCAGTCCAACAGGGTCAGGTTATGGCTACACCTTC. Amino acids: CASSPTGSGYGYTF.

The chain couples TRBV19 to TRBJ1-4, with 9 nucleotides matching TRBD1. The CDR3 has 15 residues. CDR1 is LNHDA, CDR2 SQIVND, per germline (reference sequence). After removal of 4 bases from V and 5 bases from J, the junction contained 5 bases not matched to a gene. CDR3 loop: CASSSRQGGNEKLFF. Here the CDR3 DNA reads TGTGCCAGTAGTAGTCGACAGGGGGGGAATGAAAAACTGTTTTTT.

This chain connects TRBV7-3 to TRBJ2-1; D remains ambiguous. The ends were cut back, 1 base at V and 0 bases at J, with 7 bases in the middle. Germline CDR1 is SGHTA and CDR2 is FQGTGA. This CDR3 is 15 amino acids long. CDR3 residues: CASSLNPSSYNEQFF. The CDR3 DNA reads TGTGCCAGCAGCTTAAACCCGAGCTCCTACAATGAGCAGTTCTTC. The complete variable domain, with remaining parts taken from reference TRBV7-3 and TRBJ2-1, reads GAGVSQTPSNKVTEKGKYVELRCDPISGHTALYWYRQSLGQGPEFLIYFQGTGAADDSGLPNDRFFAVRPEGSVSTLKIQRTERGDSAVYLCASSLNPSSYNEQFFGPGTRLTVL.

This clone occurred a few times. The genes are TRBV19 and TRBJ1-1; possible D gene TRBD1, 5 bases. With 8 bases removed from V and 11 bases from J, the gap between germline ends came to 15 bases. This CDR3 has 11 amino acids. Germline-derived CDR1 and CDR2 are LNHDA and SQIVND (reference sequence). CDR3 residues: CASSSGVMAFF. The CDR3 nucleotides are TGTGCCAGTTCATCGGGGGTGATGGCTTTCTTT.

The chain combines TRBV5-1 with TRBJ2-3, with D unclear. The germline CDR1 and CDR2 sequences are SGHRS and YFSETQ. V lost 4 bases to trimming and J lost 1 base, with 7 bases between them. This CDR3 comprises 13 residues. The CDR3 coding sequence is TGCGCCAGCAGCCTCTTAGGCACAGATACGCAGTATTTT. This sequence encodes CASSLLGTDTQYF.

Regarding this clone: The sample holds other DNA sequences that translate to the same CDR3. The rearrangement links TRBV6-5 to TRBJ1-1; 7 nucleotides align to TRBD1. The CDR3 is 13 amino acids. Germline V gene sequence: CDR1 MNHEY, CDR2 SVGAGI. V was pared by 6 bases and J by 0 bases, with 1 base of the junction left unmatched. The CDR3 here is CASRTGMNTEAFF. The DNA for the CDR3 is TGTGCCAGCAGGACAGGGATGAACACTGAAGCTTTCTTT.

The rearrangement links TRBV7-8 to TRBJ2-2; the D is unclear. The CDR3 extends over 13 amino acids. V was trimmed by 2 bases and J by 8 bases, leaving 9 bases between them. CDR1 is SGHVS, CDR2 FQNEAQ, per germline. CDR3 coding DNA: TGTGCCAGCAGCTTATCTCGGTCGGGGGAGCTGTTTTTT. Encoded protein: CASSLSRSGELFF.

The V call is TRBV7-9, the J call TRBJ1-5; TRBD1 agrees at 11 bases. CDR1 SEHNR and CDR2 FQNEAQ come from the germline V gene (reference sequence). The V and J ends lost 4 bases and 7 bases, in that order; junction bases with no gene match: 3. The CDR3 extends over 14 amino acids. CDR3 bases: TGTGCCAGCAGCTCCGGGACAGGGGGACAGCCCCAGCATTTT. Its protein product is CASSSGTGGQPQHF.

The rearrangement links TRBV7-9 to TRBJ1-4; 8 nucleotides line up with TRBD1. This CDR3 is 17 amino acids long. With V trimmed by 2 bases and J by 1 base, 6 bases remained unmatched. Germline-derived CDR1 and CDR2 are SEHNR and FQNEAQ (reference sequence). CDR3 nucleotide sequence: TGTGCCAGCAGCTTAACAGGGGGAAAGAGAACTAATGAAAAACTGTTTTTT. Its protein is CASSLTGGKRTNEKLFF.

This chain uses TRBV9 with TRBJ2-2; 9 nucleotides agree with TRBD1. The CDR3 is 16 amino acids. The germline V gene encodes CDR1 SGDLS and CDR2 YYNGEE. Trimming at V came to 1 base and at J to 6 bases, leaving 7 bases not matched to a gene. The CDR3 reads CASSVPRQGGAGELFF. CDR3 nucleotides: TGTGCCAGCAGCGTACCTCGACAGGGGGGGGCCGGGGAGCTGTTTTTT.

J is TRBJ2-1 and V is TRBV5-1, with 7 bases aligning to TRBD2. V shed 0 bases, J shed 4 bases, and the junction held 7 bases outside the gene matches. The CDR3 has 16 residues. Per germline, CDR1 SGHRS and CDR2 YFSETQ. CDR3 nucleotide sequence: TGCGCCAGCAGCTTGGAGTTGGGGGGGGGATACAATGAGCAGTTCTTC. This encodes CASSLELGGGYNEQFF.

J is TRBJ2-3 and V is TRBV10-1; 9 positions match TRBD1. The V segment lost 11 bases and the J segment 2 bases; nucleotides outside the gene matches: 8. This CDR3 is built from 14 residues. Per the germline V gene, CDR1 is WNHNN and CDR2 is SYGVQD (reference sequence). The CDR3 DNA reads as TGCGCCCGCACCCGGGACAGGGTCACAGATACGCAGTATTTT. As protein: CARTRDRVTDTQYF.